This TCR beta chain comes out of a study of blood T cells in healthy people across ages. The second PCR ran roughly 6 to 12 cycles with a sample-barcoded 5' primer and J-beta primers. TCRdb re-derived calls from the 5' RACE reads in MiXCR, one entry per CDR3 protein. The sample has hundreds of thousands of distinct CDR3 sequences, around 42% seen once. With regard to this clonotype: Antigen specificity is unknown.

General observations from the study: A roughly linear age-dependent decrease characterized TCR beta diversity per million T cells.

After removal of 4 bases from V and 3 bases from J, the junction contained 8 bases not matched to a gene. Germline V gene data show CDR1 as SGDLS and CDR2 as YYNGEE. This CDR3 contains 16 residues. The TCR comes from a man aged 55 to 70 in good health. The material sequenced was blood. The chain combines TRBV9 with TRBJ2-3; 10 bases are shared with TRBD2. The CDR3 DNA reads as TGTGCCAGCAGCATCCGGACTAGCGGATCTACAGATACGCAGTATTTT. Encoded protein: CASSIRTSGSTDTQYF.